A selection of T cell receptor beta chains follows, all from one sample in a study of control samples from healthy donors and cancer patients. Clones were sequenced by immunoSEQ multiplex PCR, and TCRdb holds only the in-frame ones, with some missing. The sample has approximately 89,000 clones; around nine tenths are singletons. Sequences were obtained from blood. These receptor sequences come from a man aged 30 to 45 in good health. Each CDR3 is given without its conserved first and last residue. Fields, in order: J gene, V gene, CDR3 protein.

J gene: TRBJ1-1; V gene: TRBV7-2; CDR3 protein: ASSYSTDPFTEAF
J gene: TRBJ1-6; V gene: TRBV3-1/TRBV3-2; CDR3 protein: ASRQGIRDSYNSPLH
J gene: TRBJ1-4; V gene: TRBV10-3; CDR3 protein: AISRQGGEKLF
J gene: TRBJ1-1; V gene: TRBV10-3; CDR3 protein: AISEQGVRPGTEAF
J gene: TRBJ1-5; V gene: TRBV10-3; CDR3 protein: ATRQGPRGQPQH
J gene: TRBJ2-3; V gene: TRBV2; CDR3 protein: ASIRRRTDTQY
J gene: TRBJ1-3; V gene: TRBV30; CDR3 protein: AWSSGSPGNTIY
J gene: TRBJ1-1; V gene: TRBV2; CDR3 protein: AGQGMNTEAF
J gene: TRBJ2-7; V gene: TRBV19; CDR3 protein: ASSSSGTGLDEQY
J gene: TRBJ1-2; V gene: TRBV11-2; CDR3 protein: ASSQGPPGEGYT
J gene: TRBJ1-1; V gene: TRBV4-2; CDR3 protein: ASSKSPWTGANTEAF
J gene: TRBJ1-6; V gene: TRBV19; CDR3 protein: ASREQGAGNSPLH
J gene: TRBJ2-1; V gene: TRBV9; CDR3 protein: ASSPFPGQANNEQF
J gene: TRBJ1-2; V gene: TRBV10-1; CDR3 protein: ASSDDGTYGYT
J gene: TRBJ2-2; V gene: TRBV4-1; CDR3 protein: ASSQEAGGITGELF
J gene: TRBJ2-3; V gene: TRBV6-4; CDR3 protein: ATRGLAGGTDTQY
J gene: TRBJ1-1; V gene: TRBV19; CDR3 protein: ASSIDGGHEAF
J gene: TRBJ2-7; V gene: TRBV19; CDR3 protein: ASARQGYTYEQY
J gene: TRBJ2-1; V gene: TRBV19; CDR3 protein: ASSIIQGRTYNEQF
J gene: TRBJ2-5; V gene: TRBV30; CDR3 protein: AWSKGTYQETQY
J gene: TRBJ1-2; V gene: TRBV24-1; CDR3 protein: ATSVSGSNYGYT
J gene: TRBJ2-2; V gene: TRBV24-1; CDR3 protein: ATSEGANTGELF
J gene: TRBJ1-4; V gene: TRBV5-1; CDR3 protein: ASSLMGDRDWGKLF
J gene: TRBJ2-7; V gene: TRBV5-1; CDR3 protein: ASSLGAGYEQY
J gene: TRBJ2-6; V gene: TRBV5-1; CDR3 protein: ASSLGPQVPSGANVLT
J gene: TRBJ2-3; V gene: TRBV7-6; CDR3 protein: ASSPGVDTQY
J gene: TRBJ1-2; V gene: TRBV5-1; CDR3 protein: ASSFPESGSMGYGYT
J gene: TRBJ1-2; V gene: TRBV2; CDR3 protein: ASEGGSYGYT
J gene: TRBJ1-3; V gene: TRBV19; CDR3 protein: ASSLRSGNTIY
J gene: TRBJ1-1; V gene: TRBV6-4; CDR3 protein: ASSDSGASTEAF
J gene: TRBJ2-5; V gene: TRBV11-1; CDR3 protein: ASSPGQGSAETQY
J gene: TRBJ2-5; V gene: TRBV2; CDR3 protein: ASKKGQGGGQWETQY
J gene: TRBJ1-3; V gene: TRBV7-9; CDR3 protein: ASSLGDRGTGNTIY
J gene: TRBJ1-4; V gene: TRBV24-1; CDR3 protein: ATGTGRGTNEKLF
J gene: TRBJ1-1; V gene: TRBV19; CDR3 protein: ASSHRGTGEAF
J gene: TRBJ1-1; V gene: TRBV5-6; CDR3 protein: ASSNWLGTDTEAF
J gene: TRBJ2-5; V gene: TRBV6-1; CDR3 protein: ASSDRPTGPPETQY
J gene: TRBJ2-7; V gene: TRBV19; CDR3 protein: ATSTSGGREQY
J gene: TRBJ1-2; V gene: TRBV30; CDR3 protein: AWRATGTGGGYT
J gene: TRBJ2-7; V gene: TRBV5-4; CDR3 protein: ASSPPGTTFHEQY
J gene: TRBJ2-5; V gene: TRBV20-1; CDR3 protein: SASRASGRPETQY
J gene: TRBJ1-2; V gene: TRBV19; CDR3 protein: ASKALNYGYT
J gene: TRBJ1-2; V gene: TRBV6-1; CDR3 protein: ASSEFSWESNYGYT
J gene: TRBJ1-3; V gene: TRBV9; CDR3 protein: ASSTTGVSGNTIY
J gene: TRBJ1-1; V gene: TRBV4-1; CDR3 protein: ASSPLRRNTEAF
J gene: TRBJ2-3; V gene: TRBV12-2; CDR3 protein: ASRHGQGFTDTQY
J gene: TRBJ2-1; V gene: TRBV7-9; CDR3 protein: ASSSTGGEYNEQF
J gene: TRBJ1-4; V gene: TRBV7-9; CDR3 protein: ASSPLGGRDNEKLF
J gene: TRBJ2-6; V gene: TRBV28; CDR3 protein: ASSLVPRANVLT
J gene: TRBJ1-1; V gene: TRBV19; CDR3 protein: ASSIGGPNTEAF
J gene: TRBJ2-5; V gene: TRBV27; CDR3 protein: ASSLGLAGETQY
J gene: TRBJ2-3; V gene: TRBV7-9; CDR3 protein: ASSLRTSGVTDTQY
J gene: TRBJ1-5; V gene: TRBV6-1; CDR3 protein: ASSEGTGINRPQH
J gene: TRBJ1-1; V gene: TRBV24-1; CDR3 protein: ATSAHDYTEAF
J gene: TRBJ2-1; V gene: TRBV6-5; CDR3 protein: ASSTTGSKYNEQF
J gene: TRBJ1-6; V gene: TRBV9; CDR3 protein: ASSVDHPSSYNSPLH
J gene: TRBJ2-4; V gene: TRBV5-8; CDR3 protein: ASSPRDIQY
J gene: TRBJ1-1; V gene: TRBV10-3; CDR3 protein: AITNRGINTEAF
J gene: TRBJ1-2; V gene: TRBV6-5; CDR3 protein: ASRGKDRGYGYT
J gene: TRBJ2-1; V gene: TRBV5-1; CDR3 protein: ASSLMGTHYNEQF